These 14 T cell receptor beta chains were all obtained from the same sample, sequenced in a study of blood T cell repertoires in COVID-19. Method: immunoSEQ multiplex PCR; TCRdb's copy keeps in-frame clones and lacks some. There are some 380,000 clones in the sample; 88% occur only once, and approximately 2.1% lies in the top ten. Sequenced input: PBMCs or T cells enriched from blood (not recorded which). These receptors originate from a woman in her 40s with acute COVID-19.

The gene calls are TRBV18 and TRBJ1-2; 7 bases fit TRBD1. V trimming: 2 bases; J trimming: 5 bases; junction bases outside the gene matches: 8. Germline V gene lookup returns CDR1 KGHSH and CDR2 LQKENI. The CDR3 has 15 residues. CDR3 DNA sequence: TGTGCCAGCTCACCAGTGGGACAGCAATTATATGGCTACACCTTC. It translates to CASSPVGQQLYGYTF.

The V and J genes are TRBV18 and TRBJ1-2, with TRBD1 identical over 7 bases. The CDR3 covers 13 residues. Germline loops: CDR1 KGHSH, CDR2 LQKENI. J was trimmed by 7 bases and V by 1 base; bases with no gene match: 3. CDR3: CASSPRDSGGYTF. For the CDR3, the DNA is TGTGCCAGCTCACCACGGGACAGCGGTGGCTACACCTTC.

This chain joins TRBV19 and TRBJ2-7; 11 bases line up with TRBD2. From germline, CDR1 is LNHDA and CDR2 SQIVND (reference sequence). This CDR3 contains 14 residues. The J segment lost 5 bases and the V segment lost 6 bases, leaving 6 bases of the junction unmatched. In nucleotides, the CDR3 is TGTGCCAGTAGACTGACTAGCGGGGCCGACGAGCAGTACTTC. Encoded protein: CASRLTSGADEQYF.

This clone has just a few counts. The rearrangement uses TRBV5-6 and TRBJ2-2, with 11 bases identical to TRBD1. The CDR3 covers 15 residues. The V gene end was trimmed by 4 bases and the J gene end by 7 bases; junction bases not matched to a gene: 6. Germline CDR1 reads SGHDT; CDR2 reads YYEEEE. CDR3 region: CASSGWTGGLGELFF. CDR3 bases: TGTGCCAGCAGCGGGTGGACAGGGGGCCTCGGGGAGCTGTTTTTT.

The V and J genes are TRBV19 and TRBJ1-5, with D maybe TRBD1 (5 bases). CDR1 is LNHDA and CDR2 is SQIVND in the germline V gene (reference sequence). This CDR3 has 14 amino acids. V gave up 8 bases and J gave up 2 bases, with 13 bases separating them. The CDR3 is CASGWGRGNQPQHF. CDR3 nucleotides: TGTGCCAGTGGTTGGGGCAGGGGCAATCAGCCCCAGCATTTT.

The chain is built from TRBV30 and TRBJ2-3; 7 nucleotides line up with TRBD1. Looked up from germline, CDR1 is GTSNPN and CDR2 is SVGIG (reference sequence). The CDR3 runs to 14 residues. Trimming cost V 3 bases and J 6 bases; bases outside gene matches: 9. Here the CDR3 DNA reads TGTGCCTGGAGCCGCCAGGGGGTAGAGGATACGCAGTATTTT. It is translated as CAWSRQGVEDTQYF. Full variable domain (missing parts from reference TRBV30 and TRBJ2-3): SQTIHQWPATLVQPVGSPLSLECTVEGTSNPNLYWYRQAAGRGLQLLFYSVGIGQISSEVPQNLSASRPQDRQFILSSKKLLLSDSGFYLCAWSRQGVEDTQYFGPGTRLTVL.

The rearrangement uses TRBV4-1 and TRBJ1-4; 11 bases align to TRBD1. The CDR3 loop spans 18 amino acids. V was clipped by 0 bases and J by 8 bases; unmatched bases: 11. In germline, CDR1 is MGHRA, CDR2 YSYEKL. Written as DNA, the CDR3 is TGCGCCAGCAGCCAAGATTGGGGGACAGGGGGATTAGGGGAAAAACTGTTTTTT. It translates to CASSQDWGTGGLGEKLFF.

The chain combines TRBV19 with TRBJ1-1; maybe TRBD1 (5 bases). This CDR3 has 14 residues. Germline-derived CDR1 and CDR2 are LNHDA and SQIVND (reference sequence). Trimming removed 4 bases at V and 1 base at J, with 10 bases between. CDR3 sequence: CASSRKQGNTEAFF. In nucleotides, the CDR3 is TGTGCCAGTAGTAGAAAGCAGGGGAACACTGAAGCTTTCTTT.

The rearrangement uses TRBV5-1 and TRBJ1-1; unclear D gene. The CDR3 contains 16 residues. Germline-derived CDR1 and CDR2 are SGHRS and YFSETQ. V gave up 0 bases and J gave up 4 bases, with 16 bases separating them. The CDR3 region is CASSLDSRASRTEAFF. CDR3 coding DNA: TGCGCCAGCAGCTTGGACTCGAGGGCTAGTCGCACTGAAGCTTTCTTT.

In its sample, this clone was seen once. The chain is built from TRBV27 and TRBJ1-1; TRBD1 agrees at 7 bases. V lost 5 bases and J lost 4; bases outside the gene matches: 4. Germline lookup yields CDR1 MNHEY and CDR2 SMNVEV (reference sequence). The CDR3 runs to 13 residues. CDR3 in amino acids: CASSTGQITEAFF. The CDR3 DNA reads as TGTGCCAGCAGTACGGGACAGATCACTGAAGCTTTCTTT.

A few counts support this clone. This chain joins TRBV30 and TRBJ1-2, with 10 bases that match TRBD1. The germline gives CDR1 GTSNPN, CDR2 SVGIG (reference sequence). J gave up 8 bases and V 3 bases, and 9 bases lay outside the gene matches. There are 14 residues in the CDR3. The CDR3 protein is CAWRGTGQGRGYTF. The CDR3 coding sequence is TGTGCCTGGAGGGGAACGGGACAGGGGAGGGGCTACACCTTC.

The V gene is TRBV12-5, the J gene TRBJ2-5; TRBD1 matches 7 bases. The V gene's germline CDR1 is LGHNT and CDR2 FRNRAP. With V trimmed by 0 bases and J by 5 bases, 9 bases remained unmatched. The CDR3 loop spans 16 amino acids. The CDR3: CASGLVVTGHLETQYF. The CDR3 DNA is TGTGCTAGTGGTTTGGTGGTGACAGGGCACCTGGAGACCCAGTACTTC.

This clone occurred once. This sequence joins TRBV24-1 and TRBJ2-7; 9 bases line up with TRBD2. The V segment lost 9 bases and the J segment 4 bases; nucleotides outside the gene matches: 6. This CDR3 is built from 13 residues. Germline CDR1 and CDR2: KGHDR and SFDVKD. Here the CDR3 reads CATSSGALYEQYF. CDR3 bases: TGTGCCACCTCTAGCGGGGCCTTATACGAGCAGTACTTC.

This rearrangement joins TRBV18 to TRBJ2-1; D ambiguous. V shed 6 bases and J shed 8 bases, with 17 bases lying between them. The CDR3 is 14 amino acids. CDR1 and CDR2 (germline): KGHSH, LQKENI. CDR3 sequence reads: CASSFRASIDEQFF. DNA of the CDR3: TGTGCCAGCTCTTTCCGAGCGTCCATCGATGAGCAGTTCTTC.